These 22 T cell receptor beta chains were sequenced from one sample in a study of T cells in Graves' hyperthyroidism and ophthalmopathy. Authors of the study amplified TCR beta CDR3 regions from RNA transcripts. The HTBI primer set was used in a first-round RT-PCR of the TCR CDR3. TCRdb reprocessed the multiplex PCR reads via MiXCR and lists one record per CDR3 protein. The sample lists a few hundred thousand distinct CDR3 sequences, around a sixth occurring once. Sequenced: blood. Receptors originate from a young man with Graves' ophthalmopathy.

V is TRBV9 and J is TRBJ2-1; the match to TRBD2 covers 9 bases. There are 16 residues in the CDR3. Germline trimming cut 3 bases from V and 4 bases from J; bases unmatched to any gene: 8. CDR1 and CDR2 (germline): SGDLS, YYNGEE. CDR3 coding DNA: TGTGCCAGCAGCGGGGGGGCTAGCGGGGCATACAATGAGCAGTTCTTC. Protein sequence: CASSGGASGAYNEQFF.

This clonotype showed up just a few times. The genes are TRBV4-2 and TRBJ1-3, with unresolved D. Germline-derived CDR1 and CDR2 are LGHNA and YNFKEQ. This CDR3 has 15 amino acids. Trimming took 0 bases from V and 0 from J, leaving 6 bases between them. The CDR3 sequence: CASSQDGDSGNTIYF. CDR3 bases: TGTGCCAGCAGCCAAGACGGAGACTCTGGAAACACCATATATTTT.

Concerning this clonotype itself: Possible read error: a much larger clone is one base away. The genes are TRBV5-1 and TRBJ2-7, with a weak D call TRBD2 (5 bases). Germline lookup yields CDR1 SGHRS and CDR2 YFSETQ. The CDR3 is 16 residues long. The CDR3 reads CASSLDEGIFSYEQHF. CDR3 nucleotide sequence: TGCGCCAGCAGCTTGGATGAGGGTATATTTTCCTACGAGCAGCACTTC. Full variable domain (remainder filled in from reference TRBV5-1 and TRBJ2-7): KAGVTQTPRYLIKTRGQQVTLSCSPISGHRSVSWYQQTPGQGLQFLFEYFSETQRNKGNFPGRFSGRQFSNSRSEMNVSTLELGDSALYLCASSLDEGIFSYEQHFGPGTRLTVT.

This chain links TRBV7-9 with TRBJ2-1; D unclear. This CDR3 is 14 amino acids long. Germline V gene sequence: CDR1 SEHNR, CDR2 FQNEAQ (reference sequence). Trimming stripped 4 bases from V and 6 bases from J, with 13 bases between. CDR3 DNA: TGTGCCAGCAGCTCCCCCCCACCCCGCAATGAGCAGTTCTTC. Protein sequence: CASSSPPPRNEQFF.

This clonotype has a count of ten or more. This chain uses TRBV5-1 with TRBJ2-7; TRBD1 agrees at 8 bases. V dropped 3 bases and J dropped 0; count of bases not matched to a gene: 8. CDR1 is SGHRS and CDR2 is YFSETQ in the germline V gene. CDR3 length equals 16 residues. CDR3 in amino acids: CASSSPDREGSYEQYF. In DNA, the CDR3 is TGCGCCAGCAGCTCCCCGGACAGGGAAGGCTCCTACGAGCAGTACTTC.

This clonotype was counted many times. The chain links TRBV13 to TRBJ1-1; no reliable D call. This CDR3 has 13 amino acids. CDR1 and CDR2 (germline): PRHDT, FYEKMQ (reference sequence). The germline V and J ends were trimmed by 0 bases and 3 bases, with 5 bases remaining between them. The CDR3 spells CASSLGEHTEAFF. The DNA of the CDR3 is TGTGCCAGCAGCTTAGGGGAACACACTGAAGCTTTCTTT. The full variable domain, with the rest looked up from reference TRBV13 and TRBJ1-1, is AAGVIQSPRHLIKEKRETATLKCYPIPRHDTVYWYQQGPGQDPQFLISFYEKMQSDKGSIPDRFSAQQFSDYHSELNMSSLELGDSALYFCASSLGEHTEAFFGQGTRLTVV.

The V and J genes are TRBV6-1 and TRBJ1-6; 8 positions agree with TRBD1. The length of the CDR3 is 15 residues. V was pared by 5 bases and J by 7 bases, with 7 bases of the junction left unmatched. CDR1 is MNHNS and CDR2 is SASEGT in the germline V gene. The CDR3 reads CASSQRDRKNSPLHF. The CDR3 DNA reads as TGTGCCAGCAGTCAACGGGACAGGAAGAATTCACCCCTCCACTTT.

In its sample, this clonotype was seen a few times. The rearrangement links TRBV20-1 to TRBJ2-7, with TRBD2 identical over 8 bases. The germline CDR1 and CDR2 sequences are DFQATT and SNEGSKA (reference sequence). V shed 0 bases and J 8 bases; nucleotides not matched to a gene: 15. The CDR3 is 16 amino acids. This CDR3 reads CSARDPGWSGGSKQYF. The CDR3 bases are TGCAGTGCTAGAGATCCGGGGTGGTCGGGGGGGAGTAAGCAGTACTTC.

The chain employs TRBV28 and TRBJ1-2; unclear D gene. V gave up 6 bases and J gave up 0 bases, with 14 bases separating them. There are 15 residues in the CDR3. Germline V gives CDR1 MDHEN, CDR2 SYDVKM. The CDR3 loop is CASSLEIVSNYGYTF. The CDR3 nucleotides read TGTGCCAGCAGCCTCGAGATCGTGTCTAACTATGGCTACACCTTC.

As to this clonotype: No conserved phenylalanine or tryptophan ends this CDR3, so it is likely a read error. The chain links TRBV10-3 to TRBJ1-2; weak D call: TRBD1 (6 bases). Looked up from germline, CDR1 is ENHRY and CDR2 is SYGVKD. This CDR3 is 21 amino acids long. Trimming cost V 0 bases and J 2 bases, with 28 bases left between them. CDR3 nucleotides: TGTGCCATCAGTGAGTCGCGGGGGGGCAGTGCGGCAGATTACCGGAACTATGGCTACACCTCC. Encoded protein: CAISESRGGSAADYRNYGYTS.

This clonotype was seen repeatedly, ten times or more. V usage is TRBV12-3 or TRBV12-4 and J usage is TRBJ1-2, with a weak D call TRBD1 (5 bases). The CDR3 covers 13 residues. V gave up 3 bases and J gave up 7 bases, with 12 bases separating them. The CDR3 reads CASSLGEGSGYTF. CDR3 in DNA: TGTGCCAGCAGTTTGGGGGAAGGGTCTGGCTACACCTTC.

This clonotype was observed at least ten times. The CDR3 DNA follows: TGCAGTGCACCAGGGACTGGCAATCAGCCCCAGCATTTT. Its protein product is CSAPGTGNQPQHF. This sequence joins TRBV20-1 and TRBJ1-5; D perhaps matches TRBD1 (5 bases). V lost 6 bases, J lost 2 bases, and 11 bases lay in between. The V gene's germline CDR1 is DFQATT and CDR2 SNEGSKA (reference sequence). The CDR3 spans 13 residues.

This clonotype was found many times. The V call is TRBV12-3 or TRBV12-4, the J call TRBJ2-7; D is unresolved. The CDR3 length is 14 residues. Trimming removed 3 bases from V and 0 bases from J, with 9 bases in between. The CDR3 is CASSLSPASYEQYF. The CDR3 DNA reads as TGTGCCAGCAGTTTGTCGCCAGCCTCCTACGAGCAGTACTTC.

This clonotype was detected many times. This rearrangement joins TRBV5-1 to TRBJ2-1; a possible D gene is TRBD1 (6 bases). Germline values: CDR1 SGHRS, CDR2 YFSETQ. CDR3 size: 15 residues. The ends were cut back, 4 bases at V and 7 bases at J, with 18 bases in the middle. The CDR3 here is CASSPEVWGRNEQFF. The DNA for the CDR3 is TGCGCCAGCAGCCCGGAGGTGTGGGGGCGGAATGAGCAGTTCTTC. Complete variable domain (other parts from reference TRBV5-1 and TRBJ2-1): KAGVTQTPRYLIKTRGQQVTLSCSPISGHRSVSWYQQTPGQGLQFLFEYFSETQRNKGNFPGRFSGRQFSNSRSEMNVSTLELGDSALYLCASSPEVWGRNEQFFGPGTRLTVL.

In this sample, this clonotype turned up many times. The genes are TRBV20-1 and TRBJ1-1; D unresolved. This CDR3 contains 9 residues. Germline loops: CDR1 DFQATT, CDR2 SNEGSKA (reference sequence). The CDR3 region is CKPPGGAFF. The CDR3 DNA is TGCAAACCTCCCGGAGGAGCTTTCTTT.

Ten or more counts support this clonotype. The chain recombines TRBV28 with TRBJ1-2; maybe TRBD1 (6 bases). Trimming removed 6 bases at V and 9 bases at J, with 17 bases between. The CDR3 is 13 amino acids. The germline V gene encodes CDR1 MDHEN and CDR2 SYDVKM. CDR3 protein: CASSSGQLRSYTF. CDR3 coding DNA: TGTGCCAGCAGCAGTGGACAGCTTCGCAGCTACACCTTC.

In this sample, this clonotype turned up once. The chain's CDR3 is CASSQDTIGPYF. DNA for the CDR3: TGCGCCAGCAGCCAAGATACGATAGGGCCGTATTTT. The chain couples TRBV4-1 to TRBJ2-3; no firm D call. Germline V gene sequence: CDR1 MGHRA, CDR2 YSYEKL. V was pared by 0 bases and J by 14 bases, with 12 bases between. The CDR3 totals 12 residues.

At least ten counts were recorded for this clonotype. J is TRBJ2-5 and V is TRBV5-1; the match to TRBD1 covers 8 bases. The CDR3 contains 14 residues. J was trimmed by 3 bases and V by 2 bases; bases with no gene match: 3. CDR1 is SGHRS, CDR2 YFSETQ, per germline. The CDR3, as DNA: TGCGCCAGCAGCTTCGGACAGGGTGAAGAGACCCAGTACTTC. It is translated as CASSFGQGEETQYF. Full variable domain (missing parts from reference TRBV5-1 and TRBJ2-5): KAGVTQTPRYLIKTRGQQVTLSCSPISGHRSVSWYQQTPGQGLQFLFEYFSETQRNKGNFPGRFSGRQFSNSRSEMNVSTLELGDSALYLCASSFGQGEETQYFGPGTRLLVL.

This clonotype was found many times. The genes are TRBV4-2 and TRBJ1-2; no firm D call. The CDR3 totals 16 residues. V gave up 0 bases and J gave up 0 bases, with 11 bases separating them. Germline CDR1 and CDR2: LGHNA and YNFKEQ. The CDR3 DNA reads as TGTGCCAGCAGCCAAGATCGCAACTTAGCTAACTATGGCTACACCTTC. Translated: CASSQDRNLANYGYTF.

This clonotype has at least ten counts. The rearrangement uses TRBV2 and TRBJ1-5; D call uncertain. Germline V gene data show CDR1 as SNHLY and CDR2 as FYNNEI. CDR3 size: 14 residues. The germline V and J ends were trimmed by 5 bases and 6 bases, with 14 bases remaining between them. CDR3 amino acids: CASSREGGSQPQHF. CDR3 DNA: TGTGCCAGCAGTCGGGAGGGAGGGAGTCAGCCCCAGCATTTT.

The genes are TRBV9 and TRBJ2-1; the match to TRBD2 covers 16 bases. J was trimmed by 0 bases and V by 4 bases; bases with no gene match: 10. CDR1 SGDLS and CDR2 YYNGEE come from the germline V gene. The length of the CDR3 is 20 residues. DNA for the CDR3: TGTGCCAGCAGCATAACAACCGGGACTAGCGGGGGGGCCTCCTACAATGAGCAGTTCTTC. Translated: CASSITTGTSGGASYNEQFF. Looking up the rest from reference TRBV9 and TRBJ2-1 gives the full variable domain: DSGVTQTPKHLITATGQRVTLRCSPRSGDLSVYWYQQSLDQGLQFLIQYYNGEERAKGNILERFSAQQFPDLHSELNLSSLELGDSALYFCASSITTGTSGGASYNEQFFGPGTRLTVL.

This clonotype appeared many times. This sequence joins TRBV28 and TRBJ1-6; the D gene is possibly TRBD1 (5 bases). Trimming removed 3 bases at V and 10 bases at J, with 10 bases between. Germline CDR1 reads MDHEN; CDR2 reads SYDVKM. The CDR3 runs to 13 residues. The CDR3 loop reads CASSFERGSPLHF. CDR3 sequence (DNA): TGTGCCAGCAGTTTTGAGAGGGGCTCACCCCTCCACTTT.